This T cell receptor beta chain comes out of a study of shared clonotypes between healthy human individuals. The repertoire was sequenced with immunoSEQ multiplex PCR; TCRdb's copy has only in-frame clones and lacks some. The table has some 510,000 clones, around 74% seen once. The origin of this receptor is a woman aged 40-49 years in good health. Some clones in this sample may be carry-over from other donors' samples. The specimen sequenced was PBMCs.

CDR3: CASSLGGGSGSMYTQYF. DNA of the CDR3: TGTGCCAGCAGCTTAGGTGGCGGTAGCGGGAGTATGTATACGCAGTATTTT. The chain links TRBV11-2 to TRBJ2-3; the match to TRBD2 covers 9 bases. The CDR3 has 17 amino acids. J was trimmed by 7 bases and V by 1 base; bases with no gene match: 12. Per germline, CDR1 SGHAT and CDR2 FQNNGV.